This T cell receptor beta chain was documented in a study of T cell repertoires in cytomegalovirus infection. About the research overall: Epitope selection comprised recently identified HLA-C-restricted CMV epitopes and well-studied HLA-B-restricted CMV epitopes. Indications of both CMV infection and matching HLA type were provided by public TCR beta signatures. Study-level results: Adding up the frequency of public TCR beta families identified people who carried CMV plus the relevant HLA.

A single record per CDR3 protein comes from TCRdb applying MiXCR to the reads. This sample has just under 500,000 distinct CDR3 sequences; 30% to 40% occur once, and the top ten carry around a sixth. As to this clonotype: What it binds is unknown.

Here the sequenced sample was cultured PBMCs, taken from culture after CMV antigen stimulation. This clonotype was sampled from a human donor in good health (CMV status not recorded). Some clones in this sample may be carry-over from other donors' samples.

The CDR3 here is CATSDLLTYTQYF. The CDR3 bases are TGTGCCACCAGTGATTTATTGACTTATACGCAGTATTTT. This rearrangement joins TRBV24-1 to TRBJ2-3; no definite D call. Germline values: CDR1 KGHDR, CDR2 SFDVKD. Trimming pared 1 base from V and 7 bases from J, leaving 8 bases between. The CDR3 has 13 amino acids.